The present T cell receptor beta chain was sequenced within a study of CD8+ T cells in alopecia areata. At the level of the study: It was approximately 7-11-week-old female C3H/HeJ mice that received skin from approximately 6-13-month-old C3H/HeJ graft donors with spontaneous alopecia. Regarding the study as a whole: Lesional scalp, especially alopecia totalis/universalis, showed higher clonality than normal scalp. Resident alphabeta T-cell populations of normal skin are likewise subject to sequencing in scalp samples. Researchers reported that TCR sharing among patients proved less clear than in mice, possibly HLA-linked.

Germline loops: CDR1 FNHDT, CDR2 SITEND (reference sequence). V trimming: 5 bases; J trimming: 3 bases; junction bases outside the gene matches: 7. The CDR3 contains 16 residues. The authors extracted RNA and reverse transcribed it into cDNA as the sequencing template. Assay: immunoSEQ multiplex PCR; the TCRdb copy retains only in-frame clones and omits some. Observed in the sample are approximately 300,000 clones, none of them singletons. There are a few counts of this clone. The antigen is not known. The listed genes are named as in mouse. The read is 4 residues too short to cover the CDR3 end, so that end is filled in from the germline J gene. Cells pooled from cutaneous lymph nodes were sorted on CD4, CD8alpha, NKG2D, NKG2ACE and other markers.

The chain recombines TRBV19 with TRBJ2-4, with 12 positions matching TRBD2. The receptor was derived from a C3H/HeJ mouse with alopecia areata. MHC haplotype of the mouse line: H2-k. The sample taken for sequencing was CD4+ T cells sorted from a lymph node. The CDR3 loop is CASSPRLGGRQNTLYF. The sequenced part of the CDR3 DNA is TGTGCCAGCAGCCCTCGACTGGGGGGGCGACAAAAC.